This TCR beta chain emerged from a study of STAT5B mutations in CD4+ large granular lymphocyte leukemia. Study-level points and caveats: The CD4+ versus CD8+ T-LGLL clonality difference may reflect limited sample size. Without putative leukemic clones, patient CD4-sorted repertoires remained more clonal than healthy CD4+ repertoires. TRBV06-family usage was enriched in top patient clones (8/27) versus controls (2/35).

In germline, CDR1 is SGHTA, CDR2 FQGNSA. V lost 4 bases, J lost 2 bases, and 1 base stayed unmatched. CDR3 length: 13 amino acids. In regard to this clone: Its antigen remains unknown.

TCRdb keeps only in-frame clones here, not all; method: immunoSEQ multiplex PCR. This table holds about 33,000 clones, around 74% found once. The source is a human donor in good health. The sequencing input was CD4+ T cells from blood buffy coats. The rearrangement joins TRBV7-2 to TRBJ2-5, with 7 nucleotides matching TRBD2. The CDR3 nucleotides read TGTGCCAGCAGCTGGGGACTACAAGAGACCCAGTACTTC. Encoded protein: CASSWGLQETQYF.